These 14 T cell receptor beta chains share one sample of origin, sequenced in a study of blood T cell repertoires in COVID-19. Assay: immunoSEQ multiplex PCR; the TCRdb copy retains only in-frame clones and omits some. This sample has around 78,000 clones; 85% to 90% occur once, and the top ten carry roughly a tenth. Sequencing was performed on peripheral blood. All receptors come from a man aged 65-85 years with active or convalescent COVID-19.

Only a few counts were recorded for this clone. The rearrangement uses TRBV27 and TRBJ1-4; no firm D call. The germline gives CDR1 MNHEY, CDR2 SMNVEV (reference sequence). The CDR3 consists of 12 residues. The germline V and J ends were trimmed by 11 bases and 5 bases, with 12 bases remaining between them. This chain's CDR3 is CAAGIRNEKLFF. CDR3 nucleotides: TGTGCCGCGGGGATTAGGAATGAAAAACTGTTTTTT. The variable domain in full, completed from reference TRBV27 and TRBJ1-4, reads EAQVTQNPRYLITVTGKKLTVTCSQNMNHEYMSWYRQDPGLGLRQIYYSMNVEVTDKGDVPEGYKVSRKEKRNFPLILESPSPNQTSLYFCAAGIRNEKLFFGSGTQLSVL.

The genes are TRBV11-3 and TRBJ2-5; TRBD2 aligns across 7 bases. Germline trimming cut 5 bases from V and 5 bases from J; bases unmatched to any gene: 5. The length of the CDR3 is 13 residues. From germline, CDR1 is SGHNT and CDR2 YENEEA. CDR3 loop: CASSAGVVETQYF. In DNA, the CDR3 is TGTGCCAGCAGCGCGGGGGTTGTGGAGACCCAGTACTTC.

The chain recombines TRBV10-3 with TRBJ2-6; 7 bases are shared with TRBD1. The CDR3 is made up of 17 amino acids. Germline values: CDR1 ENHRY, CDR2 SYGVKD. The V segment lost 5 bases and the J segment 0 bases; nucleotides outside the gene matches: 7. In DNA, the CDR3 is TGTGCCATCAGTATACAGGGGTTGTCCTCTGGGGCCAACGTCCTGACTTTC. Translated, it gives CAISIQGLSSGANVLTF.

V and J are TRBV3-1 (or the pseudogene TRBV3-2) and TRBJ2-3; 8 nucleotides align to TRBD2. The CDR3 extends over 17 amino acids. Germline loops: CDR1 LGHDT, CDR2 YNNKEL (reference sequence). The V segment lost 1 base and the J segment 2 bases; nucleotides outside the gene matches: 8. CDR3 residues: CASSQGTTSGFTDTQYF. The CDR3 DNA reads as TGTGCCAGCAGCCAAGGTACTACTAGCGGCTTCACAGATACGCAGTATTTT.

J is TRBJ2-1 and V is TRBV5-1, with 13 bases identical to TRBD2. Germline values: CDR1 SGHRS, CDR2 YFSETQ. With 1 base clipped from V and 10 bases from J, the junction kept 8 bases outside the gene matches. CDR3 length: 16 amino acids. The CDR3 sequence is CASSLRGTSGIGEQFF. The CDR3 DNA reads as TGCGCCAGCAGCTTGAGGGGGACTAGCGGGATAGGGGAGCAGTTCTTC.

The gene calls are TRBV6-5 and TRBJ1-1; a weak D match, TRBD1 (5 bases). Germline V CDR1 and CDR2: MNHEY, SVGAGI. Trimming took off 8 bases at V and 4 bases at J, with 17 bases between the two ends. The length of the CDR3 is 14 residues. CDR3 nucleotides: TGTGCCAGCCGTCGGTTTAGGGGAGGCACTGAAGCTTTCTTT. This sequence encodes CASRRFRGGTEAFF.

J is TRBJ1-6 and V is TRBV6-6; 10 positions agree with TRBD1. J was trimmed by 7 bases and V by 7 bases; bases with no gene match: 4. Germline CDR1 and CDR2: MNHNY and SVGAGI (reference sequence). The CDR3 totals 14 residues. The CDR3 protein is CASKTGQGNSPLHF. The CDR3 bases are TGTGCCAGCAAAACGGGACAGGGGAATTCACCCCTCCACTTT.

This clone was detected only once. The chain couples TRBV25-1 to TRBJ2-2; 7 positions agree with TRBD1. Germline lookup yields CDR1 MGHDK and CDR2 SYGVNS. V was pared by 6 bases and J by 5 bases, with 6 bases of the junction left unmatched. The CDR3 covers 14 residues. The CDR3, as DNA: TGTGCCAGCAGACAGGGGCCGGATACCGGGGAGCTGTTTTTT. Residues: CASRQGPDTGELFF.

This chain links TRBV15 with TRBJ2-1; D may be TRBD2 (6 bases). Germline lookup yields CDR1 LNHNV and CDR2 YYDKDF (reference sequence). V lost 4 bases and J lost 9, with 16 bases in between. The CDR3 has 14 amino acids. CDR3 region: CATSIYGRFSEQFF. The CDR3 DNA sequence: TGTGCCACCAGCATCTACGGGAGATTTAGTGAGCAGTTCTTC. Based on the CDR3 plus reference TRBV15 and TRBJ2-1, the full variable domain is DAMVIQNPRYQVTQFGKPVTLSCSQTLNHNVMYWYQQKSSQAPKLLFHYYDKDFNNEADTPDNFQSRRPNTSFCFLDIRSPGLGDTAMYLCATSIYGRFSEQFFGPGTRLTVL.

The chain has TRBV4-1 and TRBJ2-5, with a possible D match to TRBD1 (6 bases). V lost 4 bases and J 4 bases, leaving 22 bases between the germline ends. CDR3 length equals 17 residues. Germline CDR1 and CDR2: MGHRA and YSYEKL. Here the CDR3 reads CASSPTKGTQRAETQYF. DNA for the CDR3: TGCGCCAGCAGCCCCACGAAGGGGACACAAAGGGCAGAGACCCAGTACTTC.

The CDR3 reads CASSLGGTGTYEQYF. The CDR3 bases are TGTGCCAGCAGCTTAGGCGGGACGGGTACCTACGAGCAGTACTTC. This chain uses TRBV7-2 with TRBJ2-7; TRBD2 might be the D (6 bases). The V and J ends lost 1 base and 2 bases respectively, with 12 bases between them. The CDR3 length is 15 residues. Germline CDR1 SGHTA, CDR2 FQGNSA.

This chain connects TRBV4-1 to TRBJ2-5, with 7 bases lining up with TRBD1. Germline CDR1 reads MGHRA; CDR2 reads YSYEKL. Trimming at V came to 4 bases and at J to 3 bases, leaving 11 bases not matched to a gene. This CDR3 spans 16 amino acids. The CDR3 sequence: CASSRIPGQRKETQYF. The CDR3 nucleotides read TGCGCCAGCAGCCGAATCCCGGGACAGAGAAAAGAGACCCAGTACTTC.

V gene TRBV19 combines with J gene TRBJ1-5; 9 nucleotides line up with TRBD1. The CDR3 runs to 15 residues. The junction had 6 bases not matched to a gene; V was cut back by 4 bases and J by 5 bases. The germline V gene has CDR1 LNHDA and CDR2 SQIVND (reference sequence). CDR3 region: CASSTGTGNYQPQHF. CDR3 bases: TGTGCCAGTAGTACCGGGACAGGGAATTATCAGCCCCAGCATTTT.

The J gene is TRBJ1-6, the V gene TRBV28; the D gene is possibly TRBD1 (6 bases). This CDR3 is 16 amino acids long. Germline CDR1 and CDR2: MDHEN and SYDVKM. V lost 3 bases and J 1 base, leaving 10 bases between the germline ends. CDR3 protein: CASSFLQGSYNSPLHF. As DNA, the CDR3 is TGTGCCAGCAGTTTTCTTCAGGGGTCCTATAATTCACCCCTCCACTTT.